This T cell receptor (beta chain) was recovered during a study of regulatory T cells in long-lasting Graves disease. Study observations and caveats: Thyroid tissue went unstudied; only peripheral blood was examined. Segments TRBV28, TRBJ1-2 and TRBJ2-5 showed preferential usage in persistent disease.

Library construction for TCR beta used iRepertoire HTBI primers and Arm-PCR of CDR3 regions. A single record per CDR3 protein comes from TCRdb applying MiXCR to the multiplex PCR reads. This table holds hundreds of thousands of distinct CDR3 sequences, 20% to 25% found once. Time point denoted: persistent/refractory GD, antithyroid drugs over 5 years with positive TRAb. RNA isolated from PBMCs was used to make the TCR library. By American Thyroid Association guidelines, Graves' disease was diagnosed in the cohort. Tubes containing EDTA received roughly 10 milliliters of drawn peripheral blood. This clonotype was observed a few times. Its specificity is unknown. Germline CDR1 is LGHDT and CDR2 is YNNKEL (reference sequence). The CDR3 has 15 residues. V shed 6 bases and J 2 bases; nucleotides not matched to a gene: 9.

Here the sequenced sample was peripheral blood mononuclear cells (PBMCs), taken when the disease was refractory, from a patient treated with antithyroid drugs. This clonotype originated in a female donor with Graves disease. This rearrangement joins TRBV3-1 to TRBJ2-7; 8 bases line up with TRBD2. The DNA for the CDR3 is TGTGCCAGCAGGAGTAGCGGGGCCCGAACCTACGAGCAGTACTTC. Translating gives CASRSSGARTYEQYF.